These T cell receptor beta chains were read from a single sample in a study of technical replicates of blood from a handful of donors. Method: immunoSEQ multiplex PCR; TCRdb's copy keeps in-frame clones and lacks some. The profile shows about 67,000 clones, roughly 98% of them singletons. The sample consisted of T cells isolated from PBMCs. The source is a human donor in good health. Both conserved end residues are part of each CDR3. The D gene is left open where the match is weak. Some rows have no size entry. The others give once, few or many, or a class for an expanded clone.

TRBJ2-1 - 12 TRBV21-1 - CASDTGCNEQFF TGTGCCAGCGACACAGGGTGCAATGAGCAGTTCTTC
TRBJ2-1 - 13 TRBV29-1 - CSAGTHLNNEQFF TGCAGCGCTGGGACTCACCTGAACAATGAGCAGTTCTTC
TRBJ2-1 - 13 TRBV6-1 - CASSSQAPHEQFF TGTGCCAGCAGTTCCCAGGCCCCCCATGAGCAGTTCTTC
TRBJ2-1 - 17 TRBV7-8 TRBD1 CASSFRIRGTGTNEQFF TGTGCCAGCAGCTTCAGAATTCGCGGGACAGGGACGAATGAGCAGTTCTTC
TRBJ1-1 - 12 TRBV7-2 - CASSPWNTEAFF TGTGCCAGCAGCCCCTGGAACACTGAAGCTTTCTTT
TRBJ2-7 - 17 TRBV28 TRBD2 CASRRLAGLGALGEQYF TGTGCCAGCAGAAGACTAGCGGGGCTGGGGGCACTCGGCGAGCAGTACTTC
TRBJ2-1 - 16 TRBV28 TRBD2 CASRPRGGRDYNEQFF TGTGCCAGCAGGCCCCGGGGCGGGAGGGATTACAATGAGCAGTTCTTC
TRBJ2-3 - 15 TRBV4-1 - CASSQSWRITDTQYF TGCGCCAGCAGCCAAAGTTGGAGGATCACAGATACGCAGTATTTT
TRBJ2-5 - 13 TRBV5-1 - CASSLTPQETQYF TGCGCCAGCAGCTTGACACCCCAAGAGACCCAGTACTTC
TRBJ1-2 - 15 TRBV5-1 - CASSLGTQGSRGYTF TGCGCCAGCAGCTTGGGGACACAGGGTTCTCGGGGCTACACCTTC
TRBJ2-1 - 14 TRBV9 - CASSVGLGGSEQFF TGTGCCAGCAGCGTAGGTCTAGGTGGGAGTGAGCAGTTCTTC
TRBJ1-1 - 15 TRBV5-1 - CASSQGVGSNTEAFF TGCGCCAGCAGCCAAGGAGTGGGTTCAAACACTGAAGCTTTCTTT
TRBJ1-2 few 14 TRBV30 TRBD1 CAWGWTGETYGYTF TGTGCCTGGGGGTGGACAGGGGAGACCTATGGCTACACCTTC
TRBJ1-1 - 11 TRBV29-1 - CSVAVNTEAFF TGCAGCGTTGCCGTGAACACTGAAGCTTTCTTT
TRBJ1-1 - 12 TRBV29-1 - CSVISMGEEAFF TGCAGCGTTATTTCGATGGGAGAGGAAGCTTTCTTT
TRBJ2-2 - 18 TRBV7-9 - CASSAPLGEEKNTGELFF TGTGCCAGCAGCGCTCCCCTCGGGGAGGAGAAGAACACCGGGGAGCTGTTTTTT
TRBJ2-1 - 17 TRBV7-6 TRBD2 CASSPLRGGGPFNEQFF TGTGCCAGCAGCCCCCTTAGAGGCGGGGGGCCTTTCAATGAGCAGTTCTTC
TRBJ2-4 - 17 TRBV13 TRBD2 CASSLGSGAGTKNIQYF TGTGCCAGCAGCTTGGGAAGCGGGGCAGGGACCAAAAACATTCAGTACTTC
TRBJ2-7 - 11 TRBV30 - CAQWTAYEQYF TGTGCCCAATGGACAGCCTACGAGCAGTACTTC
TRBJ2-7 - 15 TRBV19 TRBD2 CASSRGLAGIYEQYF TGTGCCAGTAGTCGAGGCCTAGCGGGGATCTACGAGCAGTACTTC
TRBJ1-3 - 13 TRBV30 TRBD1 CALGQLGGNTIYF TGTGCCTTGGGACAGCTTGGTGGAAACACCATATATTTT
TRBJ1-3 - 16 TRBV5-4 TRBD1 CASSSGGGGSGNTIYF TGTGCCAGCAGCTCGGGAGGGGGCGGTTCTGGAAACACCATATATTTT
TRBJ1-2 - 11 TRBV19 - CASKENYGYTF TGTGCCAGTAAGGAGAACTATGGCTACACCTTC
TRBJ2-1 - 14 TRBV5-6 - CASSSTGTYNEQFF TGTGCCAGCAGCTCTACGGGGACCTACAATGAGCAGTTCTTC
TRBJ2-1 once 16 TRBV7-7 TRBD2 CASSLDIAGAYNEQFF TGTGCCAGCAGCTTAGACATAGCGGGAGCCTACAATGAGCAGTTCTTC
TRBJ2-7 - 15 TRBV27 TRBD2 CASSLAAGGLNEQYF TGTGCCAGCAGTTTAGCCGCGGGAGGGCTCAACGAGCAGTACTTC
TRBJ2-7 - 14 TRBV7-2 TRBD2 CASSLAGGPGEQYF TGTGCCAGCAGCTTAGCGGGAGGGCCGGGTGAGCAGTACTTC
TRBJ2-7 - 15 TRBV9 TRBD2 CASSSGAGGSYEQYF TGTGCCAGCAGCTCGGGAGCGGGAGGGAGCTACGAGCAGTACTTC
TRBJ1-1 - 15 TRBV5-8 TRBD1 CASSWGQGANTEAFF TGTGCCAGCAGCTGGGGACAGGGGGCGAACACTGAAGCTTTCTTT
TRBJ1-2 - 14 TRBV5-1 - CASSLERGNYGYTF TGCGCCAGCAGCTTAGAAAGGGGTAACTATGGCTACACCTTC
TRBJ1-2 - 19 TRBV12-5 TRBD1 CASGNPRDRGWGVNYGYTF TGTGCTAGTGGAAACCCCCGGGACAGGGGATGGGGGGTCAACTATGGCTACACCTTC
TRBJ1-2 - 16 TRBV4-1 TRBD1 CASSPITGGADYGYTF TGCGCCAGCAGCCCTATAACAGGGGGCGCTGACTATGGCTACACCTTC
TRBJ2-1 once 16 TRBV13 TRBD2 CASSQGTSGRWNEQFF TGTGCCAGCAGCCAGGGGACTAGCGGGAGATGGAATGAGCAGTTCTTC
TRBJ2-7 - 15 TRBV11-3 TRBD1 CASSLDTRTGQRQYF TGTGCCAGCAGCTTGGACACGAGGACAGGGCAACGGCAGTACTTC
TRBJ2-3 - 17 TRBV21-1 - CASSKGAGLANTDTQYF TGTGCCAGCAGCAAAGGGGCAGGCCTAGCGAACACAGATACGCAGTATTTT
TRBJ1-1 once 16 TRBV5-1 TRBD1 CASSWGTGPMNTEAFF TGCGCCAGCAGCTGGGGGACAGGGCCCATGAACACTGAAGCTTTCTTT
TRBJ2-7 - 15 TRBV28 - CASSFARQGRYEQYF TGTGCCAGCAGTTTTGCTCGGCAGGGGCGCTACGAGCAGTACTTC
TRBJ1-2 - 13 TRBV28 - CASSFWGHYGYTF TGTGCCAGCAGTTTCTGGGGGCACTATGGCTACACCTTC
TRBJ2-7 once 15 TRBV5-4 - CASSLSSEPHYEQYF TGTGCCAGCAGCTTGAGTAGCGAGCCTCACTACGAGCAGTACTTC
TRBJ2-7 once 17 TRBV29-1 - CSVEGDRDSETNYEQYF TGCAGCGTTGAAGGGGACCGGGACTCCGAAACCAACTACGAGCAGTACTTC
TRBJ2-3 - 14 TRBV6-5 - CASSYSFSGDTQYF TGTGCCAGCAGTTACTCCTTCTCGGGGGATACGCAGTATTTT
TRBJ1-5 - 14 TRBV7-8 - CASSFGTSNQPQHF TGTGCCAGCAGCTTCGGGACAAGCAATCAGCCCCAGCATTTT
TRBJ2-7 - 15 TRBV11-2 - CASSLIQGFTDEQYF TGTGCCAGCAGCTTAATACAGGGATTTACAGACGAGCAGTACTTC
TRBJ1-4 - 16 TRBV5-6 - CASSLGRGRRGEKLFF TGTGCCAGCAGCTTGGGCAGGGGACGTCGCGGGGAAAAACTGTTTTTT
TRBJ1-1 - 16 TRBV9 - CASSVVGRGLNTEAFF TGTGCCAGCAGCGTAGTTGGAAGGGGCCTGAACACTGAAGCTTTCTTT
TRBJ2-7 - 15 TRBV4-2 - CASSQDSYSDYEQYF TGTGCCAGCAGCCAAGATAGTTATAGCGACTACGAGCAGTACTTC
TRBJ2-7 - 14 TRBV6-6 - CASSRSGGVYEQYF TGTGCCAGCAGCCGGTCGGGGGGCGTTTACGAGCAGTACTTC
TRBJ2-1 - 17 TRBV4-1 TRBD1 CASSQTYRGTGRYEQFF TGCGCCAGCAGCCAGACCTACCGGGGGACAGGGAGGTATGAGCAGTTCTTC
TRBJ2-7 - 12 TRBV7-9 - CASSLTSYEQYF TGTGCCAGCAGCTTAACTTCCTACGAGCAGTACTTC
TRBJ2-3 - 15 TRBV30 - CAWSTARVSLHTQYF TGTGCCTGGAGTACAGCAAGAGTTTCGTTGCATACGCAGTATTTT
TRBJ2-1 - 22 TRBV4-1 TRBD2 CASSQLIRLAGGPPGSYNEQFF TGCGCCAGCAGCCAACTGATCCGACTAGCGGGGGGGCCTCCCGGGTCCTACAATGAGCAGTTCTTC
TRBJ2-7 - 15 TRBV5-1 TRBD1 CASSINQGADYEQYF TGCGCCAGCAGCATTAATCAGGGGGCCGACTACGAGCAGTACTTC
TRBJ2-7 - 13 TRBV4-1 - CASSQAYPHEQYF TGCGCCAGCAGCCAGGCATATCCCCACGAGCAGTACTTC
TRBJ2-5 - 15 TRBV6-4 - CASSDSSGGQETQYF TGTGCCAGCAGTGACTCGAGTGGCGGACAAGAGACCCAGTACTTC
TRBJ1-5 - 15 TRBV5-1 - CASSLEGVFNQPQHF TGCGCCAGCAGCTTGGAAGGGGTTTTCAATCAGCCCCAGCATTTT